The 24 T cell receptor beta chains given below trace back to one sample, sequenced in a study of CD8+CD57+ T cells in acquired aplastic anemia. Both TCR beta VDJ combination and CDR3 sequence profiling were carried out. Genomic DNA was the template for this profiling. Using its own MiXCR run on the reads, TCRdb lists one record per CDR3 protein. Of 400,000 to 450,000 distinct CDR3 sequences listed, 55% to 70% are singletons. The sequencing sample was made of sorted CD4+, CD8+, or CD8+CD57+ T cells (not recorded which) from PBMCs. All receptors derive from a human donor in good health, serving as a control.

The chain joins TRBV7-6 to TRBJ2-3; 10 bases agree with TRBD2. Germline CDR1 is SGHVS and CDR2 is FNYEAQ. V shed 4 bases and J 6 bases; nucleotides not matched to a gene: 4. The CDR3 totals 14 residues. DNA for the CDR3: TGTGCCAGCAGCTCCATACTAGCGGGGGATACGCAGTATTTT. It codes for CASSSILAGDTQYF.

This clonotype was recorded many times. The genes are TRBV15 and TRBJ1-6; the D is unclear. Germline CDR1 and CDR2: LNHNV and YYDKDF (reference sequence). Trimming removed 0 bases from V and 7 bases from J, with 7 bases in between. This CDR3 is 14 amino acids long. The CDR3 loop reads CATSRDAKNSPLHF. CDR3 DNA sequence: TGTGCCACCAGCAGAGATGCGAAAAATTCACCCCTCCACTTT.

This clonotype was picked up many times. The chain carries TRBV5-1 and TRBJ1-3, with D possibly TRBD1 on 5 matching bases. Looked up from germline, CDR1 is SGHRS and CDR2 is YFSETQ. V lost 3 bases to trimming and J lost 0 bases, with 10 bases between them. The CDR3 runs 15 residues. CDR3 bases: TGCGCCAGCAGCTGGGGCGCGGTCTCTGGAAACACCATATATTTT. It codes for CASSWGAVSGNTIYF.

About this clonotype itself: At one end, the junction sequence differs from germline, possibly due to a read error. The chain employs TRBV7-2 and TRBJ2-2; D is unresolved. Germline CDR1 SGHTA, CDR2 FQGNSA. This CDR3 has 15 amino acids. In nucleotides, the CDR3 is TGTGCCAGCACCTTAAGCACAGACTTACAGTATGTGCTGTTTTTT. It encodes CASTLSTDLQYVLFF.

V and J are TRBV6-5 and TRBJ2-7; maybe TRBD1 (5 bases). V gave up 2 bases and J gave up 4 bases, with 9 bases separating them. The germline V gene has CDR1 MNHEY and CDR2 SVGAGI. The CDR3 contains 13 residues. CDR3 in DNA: TGTGCCAGCAGTTACGGGGCGAGGTACGAGCAGTACTTC. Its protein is CASSYGARYEQYF.

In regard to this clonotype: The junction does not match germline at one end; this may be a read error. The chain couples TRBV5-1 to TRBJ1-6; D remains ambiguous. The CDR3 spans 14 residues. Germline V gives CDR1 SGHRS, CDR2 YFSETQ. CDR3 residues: CASSESAYSGPLHF. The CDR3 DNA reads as TGTGCCAGCTCAGAATCTGCCTATAGTGGACCCCTCCACTTT.

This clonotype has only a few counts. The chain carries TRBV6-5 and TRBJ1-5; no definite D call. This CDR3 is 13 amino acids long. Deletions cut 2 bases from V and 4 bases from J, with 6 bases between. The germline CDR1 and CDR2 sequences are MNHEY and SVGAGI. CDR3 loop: CASSYSRNQPQHF. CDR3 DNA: TGTGCCAGCAGTTACAGCCGGAATCAGCCCCAGCATTTT.

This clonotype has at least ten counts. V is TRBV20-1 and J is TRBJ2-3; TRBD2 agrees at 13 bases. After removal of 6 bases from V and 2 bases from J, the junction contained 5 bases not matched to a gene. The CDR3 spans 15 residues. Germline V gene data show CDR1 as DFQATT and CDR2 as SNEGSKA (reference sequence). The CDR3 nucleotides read TGCAGTGCAGAAACTAGCGGGGGGGCCACAGATACGCAGTATTTT. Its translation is CSAETSGGATDTQYF.

Written as DNA, the CDR3 is TGTGCCAGCAGCTGGACAGGGGCCAATCAGCCCCAGCATCACTTT. Its translation is CASSWTGANQPQHHF. This sequence joins TRBV7-8 and TRBJ1-6; 9 bases are a match to TRBD1. J was trimmed by 19 bases and V by 4 bases; bases with no gene match: 17. Germline values: CDR1 SGHVS, CDR2 FQNEAQ. There are 15 residues in the CDR3.

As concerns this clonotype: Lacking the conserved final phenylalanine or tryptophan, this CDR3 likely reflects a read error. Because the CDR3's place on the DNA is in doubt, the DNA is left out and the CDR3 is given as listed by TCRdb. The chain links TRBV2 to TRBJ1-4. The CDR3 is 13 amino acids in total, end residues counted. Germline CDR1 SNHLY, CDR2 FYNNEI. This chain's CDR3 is CASSHTDPENLLL.

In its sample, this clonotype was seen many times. The CDR3 spells CASSPGVGEQYF. CDR3 nucleotides: TGTGCCAGCAGTCCGGGGGTCGGGGAGCAGTACTTC. The chain joins TRBV9 to TRBJ2-7; D might be TRBD2 (6 bases). Between the trimmed V and J ends, which lost 5 bases and 7 bases, there was a span of 13 bases. The CDR3 contains 12 residues. CDR1 is SGDLS and CDR2 is YYNGEE in the germline V gene. The full variable domain, its missing parts supplied by reference TRBV9 and TRBJ2-7, is DSGVTQTPKHLITATGQRVTLRCSPRSGDLSVYWYQQSLDQGLQFLIQYYNGEERAKGNILERFSAQQFPDLHSELNLSSLELGDSALYFCASSPGVGEQYFGPGTRLTVT.

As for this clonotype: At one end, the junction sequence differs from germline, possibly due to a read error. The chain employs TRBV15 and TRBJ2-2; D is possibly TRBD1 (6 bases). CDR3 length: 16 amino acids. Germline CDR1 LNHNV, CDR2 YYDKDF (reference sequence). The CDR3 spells CASSSSGHDDTGELFF. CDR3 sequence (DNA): TGTGCCAGCAGCTCTTCGGGACACGATGACACCGGGGAGCTGTTTTTT.

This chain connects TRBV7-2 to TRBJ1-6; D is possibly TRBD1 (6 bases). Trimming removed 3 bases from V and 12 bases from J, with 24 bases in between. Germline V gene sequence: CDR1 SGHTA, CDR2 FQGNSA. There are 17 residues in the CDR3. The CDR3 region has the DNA TGTGCCAGCAGCTTCGCCCTTACAGGGCTGGTGGGCCAACCCCTCCACTTT. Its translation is CASSFALTGLVGQPLHF. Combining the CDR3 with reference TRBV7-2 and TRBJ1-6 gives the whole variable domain GAGVSQSPSNKVTEKGKDVELRCDPISGHTALYWYRQSLGQGLEFLIYFQGNSAPDKSGLPSDRFSAERTGGSVSTLTIQRTQQEDSAVYLCASSFALTGLVGQPLHFGNGTRLTVT.

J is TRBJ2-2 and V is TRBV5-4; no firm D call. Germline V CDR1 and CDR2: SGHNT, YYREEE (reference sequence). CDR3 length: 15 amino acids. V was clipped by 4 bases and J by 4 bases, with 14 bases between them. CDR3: CASSLQPGITGELFF. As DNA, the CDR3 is TGTGCCAGCAGCCTACAGCCGGGTATCACCGGGGAGCTGTTTTTT.

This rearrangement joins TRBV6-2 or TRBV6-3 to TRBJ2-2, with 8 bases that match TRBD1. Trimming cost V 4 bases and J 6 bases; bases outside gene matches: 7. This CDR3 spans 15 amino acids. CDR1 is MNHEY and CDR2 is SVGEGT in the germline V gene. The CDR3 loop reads CASSSWDRLAGELFF. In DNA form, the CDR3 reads TGTGCCAGCAGTTCCTGGGACAGGTTGGCCGGGGAGCTGTTTTTT.

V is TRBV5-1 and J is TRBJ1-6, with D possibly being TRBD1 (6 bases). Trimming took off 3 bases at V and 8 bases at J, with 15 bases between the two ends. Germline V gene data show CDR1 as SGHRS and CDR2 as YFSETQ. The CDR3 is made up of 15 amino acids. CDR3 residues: CASSSSRGNYSPLHF. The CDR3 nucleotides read TGCGCCAGCAGCTCATCCAGGGGCAACTATTCACCCCTCCACTTT.

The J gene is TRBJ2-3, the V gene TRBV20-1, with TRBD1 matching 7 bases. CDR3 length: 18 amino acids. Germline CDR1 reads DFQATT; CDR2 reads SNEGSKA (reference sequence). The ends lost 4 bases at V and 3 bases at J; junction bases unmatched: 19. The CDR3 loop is CSATNMGTDSKGTDTQYF. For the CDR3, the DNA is TGCAGTGCTACTAACATGGGGACAGATAGCAAGGGTACAGATACGCAGTATTTT.

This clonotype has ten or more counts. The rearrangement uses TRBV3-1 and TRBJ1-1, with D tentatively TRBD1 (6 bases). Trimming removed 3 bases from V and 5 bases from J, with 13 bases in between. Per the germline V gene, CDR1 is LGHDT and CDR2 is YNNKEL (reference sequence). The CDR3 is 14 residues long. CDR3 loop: CASSQIIGGTEAFF. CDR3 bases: TGTGCCAGCAGCCAGATAATAGGGGGTACTGAAGCTTTCTTT.

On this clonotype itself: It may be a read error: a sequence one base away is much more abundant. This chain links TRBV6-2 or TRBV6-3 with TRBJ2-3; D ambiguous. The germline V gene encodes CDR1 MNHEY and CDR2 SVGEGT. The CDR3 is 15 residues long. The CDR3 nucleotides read TGTGCCAGCAGGTACTCGCGGAGTGTACCAGATACGCAGTATTTT. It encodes CASRYSRSVPDTQYF.

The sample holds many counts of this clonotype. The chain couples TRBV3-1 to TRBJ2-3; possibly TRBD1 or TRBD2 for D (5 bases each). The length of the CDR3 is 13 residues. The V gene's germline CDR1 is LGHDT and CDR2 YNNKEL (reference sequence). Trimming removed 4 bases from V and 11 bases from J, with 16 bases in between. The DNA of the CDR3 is TGTGCCAGCAGCCCCAGGGACGGCCAAGAGCAGTATTTT. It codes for CASSPRDGQEQYF.

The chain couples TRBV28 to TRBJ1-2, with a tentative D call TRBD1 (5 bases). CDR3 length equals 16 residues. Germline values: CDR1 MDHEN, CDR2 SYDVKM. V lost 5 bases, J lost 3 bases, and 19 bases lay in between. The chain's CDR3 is CASSDHRPVTDYGYTF. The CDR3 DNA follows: TGTGCCAGCAGTGACCATCGCCCCGTGACAGACTATGGCTACACCTTC.

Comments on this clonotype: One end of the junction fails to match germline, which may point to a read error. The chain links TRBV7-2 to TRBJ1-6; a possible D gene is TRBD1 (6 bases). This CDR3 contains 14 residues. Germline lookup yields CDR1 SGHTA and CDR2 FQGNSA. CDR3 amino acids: CACSERTVDSHDHF. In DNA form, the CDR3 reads TGTGCCTGCAGTGAAAGGACAGTGGACTCCCACGACCACTTT.

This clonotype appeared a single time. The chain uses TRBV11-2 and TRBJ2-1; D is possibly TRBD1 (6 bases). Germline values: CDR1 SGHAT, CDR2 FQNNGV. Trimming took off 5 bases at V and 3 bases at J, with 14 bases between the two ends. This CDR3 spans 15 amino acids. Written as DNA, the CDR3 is TGTGCCAGCAGCGGCCAAGGGGGATACTACAATGAGCAGTTCTTC. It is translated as CASSGQGGYYNEQFF. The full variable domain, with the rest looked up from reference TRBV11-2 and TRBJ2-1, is EAGVAQSPRYKIIEKRQSVAFWCNPISGHATLYWYQQILGQGPKLLIQFQNNGVVDDSQLPKDRFSAERLKGVDSTLKIQPAKLEDSAVYLCASSGQGGYYNEQFFGPGTRLTVL.

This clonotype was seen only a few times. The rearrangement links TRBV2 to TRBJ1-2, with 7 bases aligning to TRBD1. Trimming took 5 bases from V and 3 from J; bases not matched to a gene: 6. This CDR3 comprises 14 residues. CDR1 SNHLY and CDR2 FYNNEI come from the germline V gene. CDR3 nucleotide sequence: TGTGCCAGCAGTCGACAGGGAAGGGACTATGGCTACACCTTC. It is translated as CASSRQGRDYGYTF.